Each of the 13 T cell receptor beta chains below was sequenced from the same sample in a study of CD8+ T cells in alopecia areata. Extraction of RNA preceded its reverse transcription into cDNA, which served as the sequencing template. The method was immunoSEQ multiplex PCR; TCRdb's version includes in-frame clones alone and lacks a portion of them. The sample lists around 180,000 clones; under 80% were seen once. Treatment here: oral pan-JAK inhibitor, 5-10 mg twice daily. The sequencing used CD4+ T cells sorted from blood, collected at roughly week 49, from a patient treated with tofacitinib. These receptors all stem from a human donor with alopecia areata.

J is TRBJ2-6 and V is TRBV7-9; D is perhaps TRBD1 (6 bases). Per germline, CDR1 SEHNR and CDR2 FQNEAQ (reference sequence). The CDR3 length is 16 residues. Trimming stripped 3 bases from V and 2 bases from J, with 11 bases between. CDR3 protein: CASSFSGVTGANVLTF. CDR3 nucleotide sequence: TGTGCCAGCAGCTTCTCAGGGGTGACTGGGGCCAACGTCCTGACTTTC.

The rearrangement joins TRBV30 to TRBJ1-2, with a tentative D call TRBD1 (6 bases). The CDR3 sequence is 16 residues long. V lost 2 bases to trimming and J lost 8 bases, with 24 bases between them. CDR1 and CDR2 (germline): GTSNPN, SVGIG (reference sequence). CDR3 nucleotide sequence: TGTGCCTGGAGTATGGCACAGGGCTCTCTATCTGGGGGCTACACCTTC. Protein product: CAWSMAQGSLSGGYTF.

A few counts support this clone. This rearrangement joins TRBV10-3 to TRBJ1-1, with D uncertain. The CDR3 length is 13 residues. V lost 2 bases and J 8 bases, leaving 12 bases between the germline ends. The V gene's germline CDR1 is ENHRY and CDR2 SYGVKD. CDR3 in amino acids: CAISEVRGREAFF. The CDR3 bases are TGTGCCATCAGTGAGGTTAGAGGGCGGGAAGCTTTCTTT.

The rearrangement joins TRBV15 to TRBJ1-6, with no clear D. Germline CDR1 and CDR2: LNHNV and YYDKDF (reference sequence). V lost 0 bases and J 5 bases, leaving 11 bases between the germline ends. The CDR3 is 16 amino acids. The CDR3 sequence: CATSRDPGSDNSPLHF. CDR3 coding DNA: TGTGCCACCAGCAGAGACCCGGGCAGCGATAATTCACCCCTCCACTTT.

V gene TRBV4-2 combines with J gene TRBJ2-5; no clear D gene. V lost 1 base, J lost 2 bases, and 14 bases lay in between. This CDR3 contains 16 residues. Germline V gives CDR1 LGHNA, CDR2 YNFKEQ. CDR3 DNA sequence: TGTGCCAGCAGCCAAGGTGGAGACCTATATCAAGAGACCCAGTACTTC. It encodes CASSQGGDLYQETQYF.

This clone has only a few counts. The chain uses TRBV30 and TRBJ2-1; D perhaps matches TRBD1 (5 bases). Germline CDR1 is GTSNPN and CDR2 is SVGIG (reference sequence). The CDR3 contains 14 residues. Trimming took off 4 bases at V and 6 bases at J, with 16 bases between the two ends. The CDR3: CAWKKGIVPNEQFF. The CDR3 DNA follows: TGTGCCTGGAAAAAGGGGATAGTACCCAATGAGCAGTTCTTC.

V and J are TRBV5-6 and TRBJ2-7; D may be TRBD2 (5 bases). V was clipped by 0 bases and J by 10 bases, with 11 bases between them. CDR1 is SGHDT, CDR2 YYEEEE, per germline. The CDR3 is made up of 12 amino acids. This CDR3 reads CASSLGRDPQYF. DNA of the CDR3: TGTGCCAGCAGCTTGGGACGGGATCCCCAGTACTTC. The whole variable domain, remainder taken from reference TRBV5-6 and TRBJ2-7, is DAGVTQSPTHLIKTRGQQVTLRCSPKSGHDTVSWYQQALGQGPQFIFQYYEEEERQRGNFPDRFSGHQFPNYSSELNVNALLLGDSALYLCASSLGRDPQYFGPGTRLTVT.

The chain recombines TRBV9 with TRBJ2-6; 10 bases fit TRBD1. Germline CDR1 SGDLS, CDR2 YYNGEE. This CDR3 is built from 18 residues. V lost 3 bases to trimming and J lost 4 bases; unmatched junction nucleotides: 10. Written as DNA, the CDR3 is TGTGCCAGCAGCGATAAGACAGGGGGCTGGGCCGGGGCCAACGTCCTGACTTTC. This encodes CASSDKTGGWAGANVLTF.

This chain connects TRBV5-4 to TRBJ2-3; 9 positions agree with TRBD2. From germline, CDR1 is SGHNT and CDR2 YYREEE (reference sequence). V trimming: 4 bases; J trimming: 2 bases; junction bases outside the gene matches: 2. This CDR3 has 14 residues. Here the CDR3 DNA reads TGTGCCAGCAGCAGGACTAGCGACACAGATACGCAGTATTTT. Its protein is CASSRTSDTDTQYF.

The chain is built from TRBV2 and TRBJ2-3; 10 bases line up with TRBD2. Germline values: CDR1 SNHLY, CDR2 FYNNEI. V shed 8 bases and J 4 bases; nucleotides not matched to a gene: 12. CDR3 length: 16 amino acids. CDR3: CASLGRAGGAADTQYF. CDR3 sequence (DNA): TGTGCCAGCCTCGGTAGAGCGGGGGGGGCCGCAGATACGCAGTATTTT. Combining the CDR3 with reference TRBV2 and TRBJ2-3 gives the whole variable domain EPEVTQTPSHQVTQMGQEVILRCVPISNHLYFYWYRQILGQKVEFLVSFYNNEISEKSEIFDDQFSVERPDGSNFTLKIRSTKLEDSAMYFCASLGRAGGAADTQYFGPGTRLTVL.

A word on this clone: Other DNA sequences in this specimen translate into the identical CDR3. The chain uses TRBV9 and TRBJ1-2, with D possibly being TRBD1 (6 bases). This CDR3 comprises 14 residues. Trimming removed 0 bases from V and 2 bases from J, with 8 bases in between. Germline CDR1 reads SGDLS; CDR2 reads YYNGEE. As DNA, the CDR3 is TGTGCCAGCAGCGTAGGGCAGGGGAACTATGGCTACACCTTC. Encoded protein: CASSVGQGNYGYTF.

The table lists this clone with a few counts. This chain connects TRBV19 to TRBJ1-1; D is unclear. V lost 5 bases, J lost 4 bases, and 11 bases lay in between. CDR3 size: 13 residues. Per germline, CDR1 LNHDA and CDR2 SQIVND (reference sequence). The CDR3 here is CASSRSSGTEAFF. The CDR3, as DNA: TGTGCCAGTAGTCGGAGTAGCGGCACTGAAGCTTTCTTT.

The rearrangement links TRBV9 to TRBJ2-2, with D hard to call. The germline CDR1 and CDR2 sequences are SGDLS and YYNGEE. Trimming removed 1 base at V and 5 bases at J, with 9 bases between. This CDR3 is 14 amino acids long. The CDR3 loop reads CASSVNTLTGELFF. The DNA for the CDR3 is TGTGCCAGCAGCGTAAACACATTGACCGGGGAGCTGTTTTTT.